The clone carrying this T cell receptor beta chain was detected a few times. Its antigen is not identified. The source of the sample is a study of cytomegalovirus exposure and HLA in healthy donors. The CDR3 sequence is 14 residues long. Findings of the study overall: Being productive about 87% or about 30% of the time was typical of most TCR beta V segments in an earlier analysis. Later work found that TCR association rates differed between HLA loci; DRB1 had the most and HLA-C the fewest.

Amplification used 60 Vbeta primers and 13 Jbeta primers. Assay used: immunoSEQ multiplex PCR; TCRdb lists only in-frame clones, some missing. This table has fewer than 200,000 clones, 65% to 80% appearing once. Material for sequencing was PBMCs. The clonotype originates from a man aged 40-55 years in good health and CMV-seronegative. The V call is TRBV12-1, the J call TRBJ2-7; whether TRBD2, the table's D call, matches the DNA was not checked. TRBV12-1 is assigned pseudogene status. CDR3 protein: CASSEGPNPGEQYF. CDR3 DNA sequence: TGTGCCAGCAGCGAGGGCCCGAACCCGGGCGAGCAGTACTTC.